Listed below are T cell receptor beta chains from one sample, sequenced in a study of molecular identifiers for immune sequencing clone quantification. One entry per CDR3 protein, called by TCRdb with MiXCR from the PCR reads. The data show about half a million distinct CDR3 sequences, with about 20% seen just once and about 0.84% held by the top ten. Sequencing was carried out using naive CD8+ T cells from blood, with Jurkat cell RNA spiked in. The receptors were gathered from a human donor in good health. Some libraries in this study had Jurkat cell RNA spiked in. Both conserved end residues are part of each CDR3.

>TRBV28|TRBJ2-5
CASSSLHREGKETQYF
>TRBV5-1|TRBJ2-7
CASSATSGSINEQYF
>TRBV4-1|TRBJ2-1
CASSHDRGLEYNEQFF
>TRBV19|TRBJ1-1
CASSAFWEGANTEAFF
>TRBV6-1|TRBJ2-3
CASSYAPGRGSTDTQYF
>TRBV28|TRBJ2-3
CASSTSDGGNIDTQYF
>TRBV12-3/TRBV12-4|TRBJ2-5
CASSLEGGMKTQYF
>TRBV4-3|TRBJ2-3
CASSQDERQLTDTQYF
>TRBV24-1|TRBJ2-3
CATSEGDRDTDTQYF
>TRBV9|TRBJ2-2
CASSPPGGGSPGELFF
>TRBV30|TRBJ2-1
CAWRIYYEQFF
>TRBV25-1|TRBJ1-1
CAGSEGRYTEAFF
>TRBV6-2/TRBV6-3|TRBJ1-1
CASSYGPRFDSEAFF
>TRBV12-3/TRBV12-4|TRBJ1-2
CASKTTGERYGYTF
>TRBV7-6|TRBJ2-5
CASSLALGQGPQETQYF
>TRBV28|TRBJ2-2
CAMRDRHTGELFF
>TRBV7-9|TRBJ2-6
CASSKESSGANVLTF
>TRBV2|TRBJ2-7
CASGRPPGTSGSGEQYF
>TRBV15|TRBJ2-3
CATTTTRSDTQYF
>TRBV7-9|TRBJ2-3
CASSLIGREVFTQCF
>TRBV4-3|TRBJ1-4
CASSRREATNEKLFF
>TRBV11-2|TRBJ2-1
CASSLLSSYNEQFF
>TRBV2|TRBJ1-5
CASSELQNNQPQHF
>TRBV6-2/TRBV6-3|TRBJ1-1
CASSYAGPLEAFF
>TRBV20-1|TRBJ2-5
CSAAGTLQETQYF
>TRBV6-5|TRBJ2-7
CASRPSISYEQYF
>TRBV27|TRBJ1-6
CASTGERSNSPLHF
>TRBV27|TRBJ2-5
CASTGTSGSRGTQYF
>TRBV6-6|TRBJ1-5
CASIGDRYSNQPQHF
>TRBV14|TRBJ1-2
CASSHATGQLSYGYTF
>TRBV27|TRBJ1-5
CASGFSGLDQPQHF
>TRBV5-4|TRBJ2-4
CASSSGGNIQYF
>TRBV5-4|TRBJ2-3
CASSWGEGAGVSSTDTQYF
>TRBV28|TRBJ2-3
CASSLSLAGADTQYF
>TRBV12-3/TRBV12-4|TRBJ1-4
CASSPLPAGPTNEKLFF
>TRBV21-1|TRBJ2-4
CASSKGIEDHSAKNIQYF
>TRBV29-1|TRBJ2-7
CSAEGLAPSYGQYF
>TRBV4-1|TRBJ1-1
CASSQAHRDGTEAFF
>TRBV7-6|TRBJ2-3
CASSLVAPGGDTQYF
>TRBV6-2/TRBV6-3|TRBJ2-7
CASSYFGTENEQYF
>TRBV13|TRBJ2-1
CASSSRLAGGYNEQFF
>TRBV11-2|TRBJ2-3
CASRGSWEDTEIGTQYF
>TRBV6-2/TRBV6-3|TRBJ2-7
CASSPVLGSSEQYF
>TRBV28|TRBJ2-3
CASSLPVTGVGDTQYF
>TRBV29-1|TRBJ2-7
CSVEDRDGRHEQYF
>TRBV7-9|TRBJ2-5
CASSWGVASQETQYF
>TRBV6-2/TRBV6-3|TRBJ2-2
CASSPIGTGELFF
>TRBV20-1|TRBJ2-1
CSASTKGNEQFF
>TRBV28|TRBJ1-1
CASSFSLGTEGVGNTEASF
>TRBV28|TRBJ2-1
CASSSLAGAIGQFF
>TRBV7-2|TRBJ1-1
CASSSPGALNTEAFF
>TRBV27|TRBJ1-2
CASSFLADRDYGYTF
>TRBV12-3/TRBV12-4|TRBJ1-5
CATRQGHNQPQHF
>TRBV5-4|TRBJ2-3
CASSSGDSRFLDTQYF
>TRBV6-5|TRBJ2-7
CASSYQVLGWEQYF